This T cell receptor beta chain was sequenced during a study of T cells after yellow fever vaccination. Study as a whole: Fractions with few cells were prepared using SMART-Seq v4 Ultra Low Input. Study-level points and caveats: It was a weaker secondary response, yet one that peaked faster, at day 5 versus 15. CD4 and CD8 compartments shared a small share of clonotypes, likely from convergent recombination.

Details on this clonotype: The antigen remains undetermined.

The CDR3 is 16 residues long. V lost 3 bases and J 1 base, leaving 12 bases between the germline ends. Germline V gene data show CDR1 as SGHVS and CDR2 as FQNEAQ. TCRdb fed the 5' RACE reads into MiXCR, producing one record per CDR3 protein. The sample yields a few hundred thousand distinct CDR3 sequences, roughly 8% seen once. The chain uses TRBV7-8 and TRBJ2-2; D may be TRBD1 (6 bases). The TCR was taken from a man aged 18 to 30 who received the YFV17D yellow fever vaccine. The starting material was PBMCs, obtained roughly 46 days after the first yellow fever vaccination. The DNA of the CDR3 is TGTGCCAGCAGCTTTTCGGGCAGGGGGAACACCGGGGAGCTGTTTTTT. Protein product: CASSFSGRGNTGELFF. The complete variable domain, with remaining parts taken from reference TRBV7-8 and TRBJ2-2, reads GAGVSQSPRYKVAKRGQDVALRCDPISGHVSLFWYQQALGQGPEFLTYFQNEAQLDKSGLPSDRFFAERPEGSVSTLKIQRTQQEDSAVYLCASSFSGRGNTGELFFGEGSRLTVL.